These T cell receptor beta chains were read from a single sample in a study of T cell responses to AZD1222 COVID-19 vaccine. Method: immunoSEQ multiplex PCR; TCRdb's copy keeps in-frame clones and lacks some. Counted here are approximately 140,000 clones, about nine tenths occurring once; the ten biggest clones make up just over 5%. The sample here was peripheral blood, taken on day 0 of AZD1222 vaccination. The receptors stem from an adult in good health. CDR3s include the opening cysteine and the closing phenylalanine or tryptophan. D genes are given only for firm matches. Some rows have no size entry. The others give once, few or many, or a class for an expanded clone.

d_call | j_call | clone_size | v_call | cdr3_nt | cdr3_aa
NA | TRBJ2-3 | NA | TRBV24-1 | TGTGCCACCAGTGCAGGGTCCACAGATACGCAGTATTTT | CATSAGSTDTQYF
NA | TRBJ2-2 | NA | TRBV3-1/TRBV3-2 | TGTGCCAGCAGCCAAGAGGGAGTAAAGGTCGGGGAGCTGTTTTTT | CASSQEGVKVGELFF
NA | TRBJ1-5 | NA | TRBV4-1 | TGCGCCAGCAGCCCAGGTTCCGACTATCAGCCCCAGCATTTT | CASSPGSDYQPQHF
NA | TRBJ1-2 | once | TRBV28 | TGTGCCAGCAGCATCACCTCAGCGGGGCACACTGGCTACACCTTC | CASSITSAGHTGYTF
TRBD1 | TRBJ1-3 | NA | TRBV5-1 | TGCGCCAGCAGCTTGAGCCCCGGACAGGGAGGTTCTACCATATATTTT | CASSLSPGQGGSTIYF
NA | TRBJ2-1 | NA | TRBV5-6 | TGTGCCAGCAGCTTGCAGTTCGGCACGGAGCAGTTCTTC | CASSLQFGTEQFF
NA | TRBJ1-6 | NA | TRBV5-4 | TGTGCCAGCAGCTTCCGGATGTCGGATTCACCCCTCCACTTT | CASSFRMSDSPLHF
NA | TRBJ1-5 | NA | TRBV18 | TGTGCCAGCTCACCTAGGTCTCCGGGGCCCCAGCATTTT | CASSPRSPGPQHF
NA | TRBJ1-5 | NA | TRBV28 | TGTGCCAGCAGTCAGGGACGTCAGCCCCAGCATTTT | CASSQGRQPQHF
NA | TRBJ2-5 | NA | TRBV5-4 | TGTGCCAGCAGCTTGCCCTCCAGCGGTATAGAGACCCAGTACTTC | CASSLPSSGIETQYF
TRBD1 | TRBJ1-2 | NA | TRBV10-2 | TGCGCCAGCAGTGAGTCGACAGGGTTCTATGGCTACACCTTC | CASSESTGFYGYTF
NA | TRBJ2-7 | NA | TRBV11-2 | TGTGCCAGCAGCCGACTTCAGGTGGCCTACGAGCAGTACTTC | CASSRLQVAYEQYF
NA | TRBJ2-3 | NA | TRBV7-8 | TGTGCCAGCAGCTCATGGAGGAGGGTATCAGATACGCAGTATTTT | CASSSWRRVSDTQYF
NA | TRBJ1-1 | NA | TRBV18 | TGTGCCAGCTCACCACCAGGATCCGGGGGAAGCTCTGAAGCTTTCTTT | CASSPPGSGGSSEAFF
NA | TRBJ1-2 | NA | TRBV3-1/TRBV3-2 | TGTGCCAGCAGCCTAGGGGATGCCGACCGCAGGGGCTACACCTTC | CASSLGDADRRGYTF
TRBD1 | TRBJ1-2 | NA | TRBV15 | TGTGCCACCAGCAGGGGGACAGGGGGCGTCTATGGCTACACCTTC | CATSRGTGGVYGYTF
NA | TRBJ2-5 | NA | TRBV27 | TGTGCCAGCAAAGGACGGGGCAAAGAGACCCAGTACTTC | CASKGRGKETQYF
TRBD2 | TRBJ2-1 | NA | TRBV7-3 | TGTGCCAGCAGCCGGACTAGCGGGAATGGGAATGAGCAGTTCTTC | CASSRTSGNGNEQFF
NA | TRBJ1-4 | NA | TRBV5-4 | TGTGCCAGCGGCCCCCGCGAAAAACTGTTTTTT | CASGPREKLFF
NA | TRBJ1-5 | NA | TRBV10-2 | TGCGCCAGCAGTGATTGGGGAACTTATAGCAATCAGCCCCAGCATTTT | CASSDWGTYSNQPQHF
TRBD1 | TRBJ1-3 | NA | TRBV28 | TGTGCCAGCAGTTTACCCTCGACAGGGCGCTCTGGAAACACCATATATTTT | CASSLPSTGRSGNTIYF
NA | TRBJ1-5 | NA | TRBV4-1 | TGCGCCAGCAGCTTCGTACAGGGATCTAATCAGCCCCAGCATTTT | CASSFVQGSNQPQHF
TRBD2 | TRBJ2-3 | NA | TRBV7-9 | TGTGCCAGCAGCCGGGGACTAGCGGGGGCGCAATCTAGCACAGATACGCAGTATTTT | CASSRGLAGAQSSTDTQYF
NA | TRBJ1-5 | once | TRBV28 | TGTGCCAGCAGTTTCCGCGGTTATAGCAATCAGCCCCAGCATTTT | CASSFRGYSNQPQHF
NA | TRBJ1-6 | NA | TRBV7-9 | TGTGCCAGCAGCCTGGAGTGGCGGGACTCACCCCTCCACTTT | CASSLEWRDSPLHF
NA | TRBJ2-7 | NA | TRBV5-5 | TGTGCCAGCAGCCTGACGATAGCGAGGTTGAACGAGCAGTACTTC | CASSLTIARLNEQYF
TRBD1 | TRBJ1-2 | NA | TRBV28 | TGTGCCAGCACCCCAGGGGGCAGGGGGGTGGGCTACACCTTC | CASTPGGRGVGYTF
TRBD1 | TRBJ1-5 | NA | TRBV29-1 | TGCAGCGTCGCCCTAGGGGGCCCTGGTTCGCCCCAGCATTTT | CSVALGGPGSPQHF
TRBD2 | TRBJ2-3 | NA | TRBV2 | TGTGCCAGCAGTGAAGACCCTAGCGGGAGCCCAGATACGCAGTATTTT | CASSEDPSGSPDTQYF